The 30 T cell receptor beta chains listed next were all sequenced from one sample in a study of Tregs in tolerant kidney transplant recipients. Generated by immunoSEQ multiplex PCR, the TCRdb table keeps only in-frame clones and is missing some. In the table there are roughly 250,000 clones, about 80% of which are singletons. Specimen: CD4+ T cells from blood. The receptors come from a human donor in good health.

The chain combines TRBV19 with TRBJ1-6; D is unresolved. Trimming stripped 6 bases from V and 5 bases from J, with 11 bases between. Per the germline V gene, CDR1 is LNHDA and CDR2 is SQIVND (reference sequence). This CDR3 comprises 14 residues. DNA of the CDR3: TGTGCCAGTAGAGGGTACGGGGATAATTCACCCCTCCACTTT. Protein: CASRGYGDNSPLHF.

The chain couples TRBV14 to TRBJ1-1, with 8 nucleotides matching TRBD1. With 8 bases clipped from V and 0 bases from J, the junction kept 2 bases outside the gene matches. Per germline, CDR1 SGHDN and CDR2 FVKESK. The CDR3 is 13 amino acids. The CDR3 region is CASARGLNTEAFF. The CDR3 DNA reads TGTGCCAGCGCCAGGGGGCTGAACACTGAAGCTTTCTTT.

The rearrangement joins TRBV6-6 to TRBJ1-2, with D perhaps TRBD1 (5 bases). Deletions cut 0 bases from V and 4 bases from J, with 15 bases between. Looked up from germline, CDR1 is MNHNY and CDR2 is SVGAGI (reference sequence). This CDR3 has 16 amino acids. The CDR3, as DNA: TGTGCCAGCAGTTACTCGACCCGGGGCAGGGCCTATGGCTACACCTTC. This sequence encodes CASSYSTRGRAYGYTF.

The J gene is TRBJ1-4, the V gene TRBV6-6; 7 bases align to TRBD1. With 2 bases clipped from V and 6 bases from J, the junction kept 6 bases outside the gene matches. This CDR3 has 15 amino acids. Looked up from germline, CDR1 is MNHNY and CDR2 is SVGAGI (reference sequence). The CDR3 loop reads CASSYPYRGDEKLFF. The CDR3 coding sequence is TGTGCCAGCAGTTACCCCTACAGGGGTGATGAAAAACTGTTTTTT.

This CDR3 reads CASSKGQIYNQPQHF. The CDR3 region has the DNA TGTGCCAGTAGTAAGGGACAGATTTACAATCAGCCCCAGCATTTT. This chain uses TRBV19 with TRBJ1-5; 7 bases map to TRBD1. The CDR3 contains 15 residues. Germline assignment: CDR1 LNHDA and CDR2 SQIVND (reference sequence). With 4 bases clipped from V and 3 bases from J, the junction kept 6 bases outside the gene matches.

This clone is a singleton in its sample. This sequence joins TRBV5-4 and TRBJ2-3; D possibly corresponds to TRBD1 (5 bases). The CDR3 covers 13 residues. Trimming pared 4 bases from V and 5 bases from J, leaving 11 bases between. The germline CDR1 and CDR2 sequences are SGHNT and YYREEE (reference sequence). CDR3: CASSGGAEDTQYF. For the CDR3, the DNA is TGTGCCAGCAGCGGTGGGGCAGAAGATACGCAGTATTTT.

The genes are TRBV5-6 and TRBJ1-2, with D possibly being TRBD1 (5 bases). CDR3 length: 17 residues. V was clipped by 0 bases and J by 6 bases, with 21 bases between them. The germline gives CDR1 SGHDT, CDR2 YYEEEE. The DNA of the CDR3 is TGTGCCAGCAGCTTGGCTTTCGGCGACAGATGGGGCGATGGCTACACCTTC. As protein: CASSLAFGDRWGDGYTF.

This clone was counted a single time. This rearrangement joins TRBV7-8 to TRBJ2-5; D is undetermined. V was trimmed by 5 bases and J by 2 bases, leaving 15 bases between them. CDR1 is SGHVS, CDR2 FQNEAQ, per germline. The CDR3 is 15 residues long. In nucleotides, the CDR3 is TGTGCCAGCAGCCCCCAAGCGATCCTACAAGAGACCCAGTACTTC. Translated, it gives CASSPQAILQETQYF.

This clone was counted only a few times. The CDR3 sequence: CASTGQGTSNQPQHF. The CDR3 DNA reads TGTGCCAGCACCGGACAGGGGACGAGCAATCAGCCCCAGCATTTT. The chain carries TRBV2 and TRBJ1-5; 9 bases are a match to TRBD1. This CDR3 has 15 amino acids. The V segment lost 7 bases and the J segment 1 base; nucleotides outside the gene matches: 5. The germline CDR1 and CDR2 sequences are SNHLY and FYNNEI. The variable domain in full, with the rest retrieved from reference TRBV2 and TRBJ1-5, is EPEVTQTPSHQVTQMGQEVILRCVPISNHLYFYWYRQILGQKVEFLVSFYNNEISEKSEIFDDQFSVERPDGSNFTLKIRSTKLEDSAMYFCASTGQGTSNQPQHFGDGTRLSIL.

The rearrangement links TRBV2 to TRBJ2-5; D perhaps matches TRBD1 (5 bases). The CDR3 sequence is 17 residues long. Trimming cost V 6 bases and J 5 bases, with 25 bases left between them. CDR1 SNHLY and CDR2 FYNNEI come from the germline V gene. This CDR3 reads CASRKPKGPRRFETQYF. CDR3 DNA sequence: TGTGCCAGCAGAAAACCGAAGGGGCCCCGACGGTTCGAGACCCAGTACTTC.

The rearrangement uses TRBV6-6 and TRBJ2-5; D gene unclear. Trimming left V 5 bases short and J 1 base short, with 5 bases between. The CDR3 is 12 residues long. Looked up from germline, CDR1 is MNHNY and CDR2 is SVGAGI (reference sequence). The CDR3 nucleotides read TGTGCCAGCAGTAGAGTCCAAGAGACCCAGTACTTC. Translating gives CASSRVQETQYF.

The chain joins TRBV9 to TRBJ1-3, with TRBD1 matching 8 bases. The germline V gene has CDR1 SGDLS and CDR2 YYNGEE. The CDR3 spans 15 residues. Germline trimming cut 4 bases from V and 2 bases from J; bases unmatched to any gene: 5. Here the CDR3 DNA reads TGTGCCAGCAGCATACAGGGGGTCGCTGGAAACACCATATATTTT. Encoded protein: CASSIQGVAGNTIYF.

This chain connects TRBV30 to TRBJ1-6; 9 nucleotides agree with TRBD1. The length of the CDR3 is 13 residues. V trimming: 4 bases; J trimming: 9 bases; junction bases outside the gene matches: 4. The germline gives CDR1 GTSNPN, CDR2 SVGIG (reference sequence). The CDR3 sequence is CAWTGQGISPLHF. Here the CDR3 DNA reads TGTGCCTGGACCGGACAGGGGATTTCACCCCTCCACTTT.

This chain joins TRBV19 and TRBJ1-2; no clear D. The CDR3 consists of 16 residues. The germline V gene has CDR1 LNHDA and CDR2 SQIVND (reference sequence). Trimming stripped 3 bases from V and 2 bases from J, with 16 bases between. The CDR3, as DNA: TGTGCCAGTAGTATGGGAGGCGGCATTTCCAACTATGGCTACACCTTC. Its translation: CASSMGGGISNYGYTF. Full variable domain (missing parts from reference TRBV19 and TRBJ1-2): DGGITQSPKYLFRKEGQNVTLSCEQNLNHDAMYWYRQDPGQGLRLIYYSQIVNDFQKGDIAEGYSVSREKKESFPLTVTSAQKNPTAFYLCASSMGGGISNYGYTFGSGTRLTVV.

V and J are TRBV10-3 and TRBJ1-1; maybe TRBD1 (6 bases). Per the germline V gene, CDR1 is ENHRY and CDR2 is SYGVKD. The ends were cut back, 5 bases at V and 7 bases at J, with 11 bases in the middle. The CDR3 runs 12 residues. The CDR3 loop is CAISLGGVEAFF. The DNA for the CDR3 is TGTGCCATCAGTTTGGGGGGCGTTGAAGCTTTCTTT.

This rearrangement joins TRBV2 to TRBJ2-3; D is undetermined. Trimming removed 4 bases from V and 0 bases from J, with 11 bases in between. Looked up from germline, CDR1 is SNHLY and CDR2 is FYNNEI. This CDR3 has 15 residues. The CDR3: CASSARTSSTDTQYF. CDR3 in DNA: TGTGCCAGCAGTGCGCGGACCTCAAGCACAGATACGCAGTATTTT.

J is TRBJ1-3 and V is TRBV19; D ambiguous. The CDR3 loop spans 16 amino acids. V was clipped by 3 bases and J by 0 bases, with 12 bases between them. Germline CDR1 and CDR2: LNHDA and SQIVND (reference sequence). CDR3: CASSIAQEVSGNTIYF. In DNA form, the CDR3 reads TGTGCCAGTAGTATCGCCCAAGAGGTCTCTGGAAACACCATATATTTT.

The chain recombines TRBV5-6 with TRBJ1-6; no firm D call. V lost 1 base and J 4 bases, leaving 9 bases between the germline ends. Germline CDR1 SGHDT, CDR2 YYEEEE. CDR3 size: 15 residues. The CDR3 DNA sequence: TGTGCCAGCAGCTTGCGGCCCCGATATAATTCACCCCTCCACTTT. As protein: CASSLRPRYNSPLHF. The full variable domain, its missing parts supplied by reference TRBV5-6 and TRBJ1-6, is DAGVTQSPTHLIKTRGQQVTLRCSPKSGHDTVSWYQQALGQGPQFIFQYYEEEERQRGNFPDRFSGHQFPNYSSELNVNALLLGDSALYLCASSLRPRYNSPLHFGNGTRLTVT.

The V gene is TRBV7-2, the J gene TRBJ2-7; TRBD1 is a possible D gene (5 bases). CDR3 length equals 16 residues. With 5 bases removed from V and 3 bases from J, the gap between germline ends came to 20 bases. Germline V gene data show CDR1 as SGHTA and CDR2 as FQGNSA. Here the CDR3 DNA reads TGTGCCAGCAGCCGGAGTGGACAAGCCGCTGTCTACGAGCAGTACTTC. Its protein product is CASSRSGQAAVYEQYF.

The rearrangement joins TRBV15 to TRBJ1-5; weak D call: TRBD1 (6 bases). V lost 2 bases and J 5 bases, leaving 10 bases between the germline ends. This CDR3 region has 14 residues. From germline, CDR1 is LNHNV and CDR2 YYDKDF (reference sequence). DNA for the CDR3: TGTGCCACCAGCAGAACCTACAGGGATCAGCCCCAGCATTTT. This sequence encodes CATSRTYRDQPQHF.

The chain joins TRBV9 to TRBJ1-4; D unresolved. There are 19 residues in the CDR3. The V end lost 3 bases, the J end lost 0 bases, and 21 bases lay between the germline ends. Germline values: CDR1 SGDLS, CDR2 YYNGEE. CDR3 region: CASSADPYDSKATNEKLFF. In DNA, the CDR3 is TGTGCCAGCAGCGCAGACCCGTACGACTCTAAAGCAACTAATGAAAAACTGTTTTTT.

The V gene is TRBV18, the J gene TRBJ1-1; TRBD1 might be the D (5 bases). The germline V and J ends were trimmed by 6 bases and 1 base, with 12 bases remaining between them. Germline V CDR1 and CDR2: KGHSH, LQKENI. This CDR3 has 14 residues. The CDR3 DNA sequence: TGTGCCAGCTCGCAGACAGTGTCGAACACTGAAGCTTTCTTT. It yields the protein CASSQTVSNTEAFF.

Only one count was recorded for this clone. CDR3 sequence reads: CASSPNSMGTNEQFF. In nucleotides, the CDR3 is TGTGCCAGCAGTCCCAACTCCATGGGGACGAATGAGCAGTTCTTC. The V gene is TRBV2, the J gene TRBJ2-1; TRBD1 or TRBD2 may be the D gene (5 bases each). Germline loops: CDR1 SNHLY, CDR2 FYNNEI. The CDR3 runs 15 residues. The ends were cut back, 5 bases at V and 7 bases at J, with 18 bases in the middle.

About this clone: Other nucleotide sequences from this sample produce the same CDR3. This rearrangement joins TRBV4-1 to TRBJ2-1, with 8 bases identical to TRBD2. The CDR3 has 16 residues. CDR1 is MGHRA and CDR2 is YSYEKL in the germline V gene. Trimming at V came to 4 bases and at J to 6 bases, leaving 11 bases not matched to a gene. This chain's CDR3 is CASSPVGRGGPNEQFF. CDR3 nucleotide sequence: TGCGCCAGCAGCCCTGTCGGTCGGGGGGGCCCCAATGAGCAGTTCTTC.

The V gene is TRBV4-1, the J gene TRBJ2-7; no clear D gene. Germline V CDR1 and CDR2: MGHRA, YSYEKL. The V gene lost 1 base and the J gene lost 2 bases, with 12 bases spanning the gap. The CDR3 is 15 amino acids. The CDR3, as DNA: TGCGCCAGCAGCCAAGGTCCCGCTTTTGCCTACGAGCAGTACTTC. Amino acids: CASSQGPAFAYEQYF.

V gene TRBV2 combines with J gene TRBJ2-1, with a tentative D call TRBD1 (6 bases). This CDR3 region has 12 residues. In germline, CDR1 is SNHLY, CDR2 FYNNEI. V gave up 4 bases and J gave up 8 bases, with 9 bases separating them. Here the CDR3 DNA reads TGTGCCAGCAGTGCGGACAGCGATGAGCAGTTCTTC. This gives the protein CASSADSDEQFF. Together with reference TRBV2 and TRBJ2-1, the CDR3 gives the full variable domain: EPEVTQTPSHQVTQMGQEVILRCVPISNHLYFYWYRQILGQKVEFLVSFYNNEISEKSEIFDDQFSVERPDGSNFTLKIRSTKLEDSAMYFCASSADSDEQFFGPGTRLTVL.

The chain is built from TRBV6-5 and TRBJ1-2; weak D call: TRBD1 (6 bases). Trimming removed 6 bases from V and 3 bases from J, with 14 bases in between. Per the germline V gene, CDR1 is MNHEY and CDR2 is SVGAGI. This CDR3 has 14 amino acids. In nucleotides, the CDR3 is TGTGCCAGCAGGGGGGGCAGGGGCGACTATGGCTACACCTTC. It yields the protein CASRGGRGDYGYTF.

The chain recombines TRBV7-3 with TRBJ2-3; 7 bases agree with TRBD1. Germline V gene lookup returns CDR1 SGHTA and CDR2 FQGTGA. This CDR3 contains 17 residues. V shed 5 bases, J shed 3 bases, and the junction held 14 bases outside the gene matches. The CDR3: CASSPWVRQGRTDTQYF. CDR3 coding DNA: TGTGCCAGCAGCCCGTGGGTGAGACAGGGTCGTACAGATACGCAGTATTTT.

The genes are TRBV7-8 and TRBJ1-5; D possibly corresponds to TRBD1 (5 bases). V lost 4 bases, J lost 6 bases, and 7 bases lay in between. The germline CDR1 and CDR2 sequences are SGHVS and FQNEAQ. CDR3 length: 12 amino acids. The CDR3 loop reads CASSSGRQPQHF. Here the CDR3 DNA reads TGTGCCAGCAGCTCAGGGCGTCAGCCCCAGCATTTT.

V and J are TRBV18 and TRBJ2-6, with 7 bases matching TRBD1. The CDR3 contains 18 residues. J was trimmed by 1 base and V by 2 bases; bases with no gene match: 8. CDR1 and CDR2 (germline): KGHSH, LQKENI. The CDR3 nucleotides are TGTGCCAGCTCACCAGGGACAGAAGCTCCTTCTGGGGCCAACGTCCTGACTTTC. Translated, it gives CASSPGTEAPSGANVLTF.